A single sample gave rise to the 9 T cell receptor beta chains below, sequenced in a study of molecular identifiers for immune sequencing clone quantification. MiXCR was run by TCRdb on the PCR reads, yielding one entry per CDR3 protein. The repertoire has about 320,000 distinct CDR3 sequences, about 22% of them found once; the top ten carry 0.65% to 0.95%. The sample consisted of naive CD8+ T cells from blood, with Jurkat cell RNA spiked in. Stated subset: FACS-sorted CD8+CD4-CCR7+CD45RA+ naive T cells. Receptors were obtained from a human donor in good health. Some libraries in this study had Jurkat cell RNA spiked in.

As for this clonotype: Lacking the conserved final phenylalanine or tryptophan, this CDR3 likely reflects a read error. The chain has TRBV7-9 and TRBJ1-1; D gene uncertain. Germline CDR1 reads SEHNR; CDR2 reads FQNEAQ (reference sequence). CDR3 size: 12 residues. Trimming removed 0 bases from V and 8 bases from J, with 7 bases in between. CDR3 nucleotide sequence: TGTGCCAGCAGCTTAGCGGTGGACGAAGCTTTCCTT. It encodes CASSLAVDEAFL.

This clonotype was found a few times. The gene calls are TRBV4-1 and TRBJ1-4; D gene unclear. CDR3 size: 16 residues. The V and J ends lost 0 bases and 1 base respectively, with 9 bases between them. Germline loops: CDR1 MGHRA, CDR2 YSYEKL. This CDR3 reads CASSQELVETNEKLFF. DNA of the CDR3: TGCGCCAGCAGCCAAGAACTAGTAGAAACTAATGAAAAACTGTTTTTT.

Concerning this clonotype itself: The CDR3 does not end in the conserved phenylalanine or tryptophan, so this is likely a read error. The chain links TRBV7-2 to TRBJ2-2; 8 bases are a match to TRBD1. The CDR3 extends over 15 amino acids. The junction had 3 bases not matched to a gene; V was cut back by 0 bases and J by 6 bases. Germline V gene data show CDR1 as SGHTA and CDR2 as FQGNSA. The CDR3, as DNA: TGTGCCAGCAGCTTAGCGCAGGGGGCACCCGGGGAGCTGTTTTTA. It specifies CASSLAQGAPGELFL.

About this clonotype itself: A much larger clone differs by one base, so this may be a read error. The V gene is TRBV3-1, the J gene TRBJ2-5; D not resolved. CDR1 and CDR2 from the germline V gene are LGHDT and YNNKEL (reference sequence). V lost 3 bases, J lost 4 bases, and 9 bases lay in between. The CDR3 is 13 residues long. As DNA, the CDR3 is TGTGCCAGCAGCCAGGTGGCAGTAGAGACCCAGTACTTC. Its translation: CASSQVAVETQYF.

Comments on this clonotype: Because it lacks the conserved phenylalanine or tryptophan at the end, this CDR3 is likely a read error. The genes are TRBV20-1 and TRBJ2-3; 7 nucleotides line up with TRBD2. Germline V gene lookup returns CDR1 DFQATT and CDR2 SNEGSKA (reference sequence). The J segment lost 1 base and the V segment lost 6 bases, leaving 13 bases of the junction unmatched. CDR3 length: 16 amino acids. As DNA, the CDR3 is TGCAGTGCCCGAGGTTGGAGCGGGATTCGCACAGATACGCAGTATTTG. It encodes CSARGWSGIRTDTQYL.

In its sample, this clonotype was seen a few times. The V gene is TRBV12-3 or TRBV12-4, the J gene TRBJ2-2; 9 nucleotides align to TRBD1. Trimming at V came to 6 bases and at J to 4 bases, leaving 6 bases not matched to a gene. This CDR3 comprises 15 residues. CDR3 coding DNA: TGTGCCAGCAGAGGGACAGGGCCAGCCACCGGGGAGCTGTTTTTT. Translated, it gives CASRGTGPATGELFF.

The gene calls are TRBV13 and TRBJ2-5; D remains ambiguous. The germline CDR1 and CDR2 sequences are PRHDT and FYEKMQ (reference sequence). The CDR3 length is 11 residues. V lost 5 bases to trimming and J lost 3 bases, with 4 bases between them. Written as DNA, the CDR3 is TGTGCCAGCAGCAAGGAAGAGACCCAGTACTTC. Translating it yields CASSKEETQYF.

This clonotype was counted ten times or more. The V call is TRBV7-9, the J call TRBJ1-5, with a tentative D call TRBD1 (5 bases). The germline V gene has CDR1 SEHNR and CDR2 FQNEAQ (reference sequence). The CDR3 is 15 residues long. V was shortened by 4 bases and J by 2 bases, with 12 bases between the two germline ends. DNA of the CDR3: TGTGCCAGCAGCTCCCAGGGAGTTGGCAATCAGCCCCAGCATTTT. Translated: CASSSQGVGNQPQHF.

The chain joins TRBV28 to TRBJ1-1; D is perhaps TRBD1 (6 bases). Trimming took 6 bases from V and 3 from J, leaving 20 bases between them. The length of the CDR3 is 16 residues. From germline, CDR1 is MDHEN and CDR2 SYDVKM. The CDR3 DNA is TGTGCCAGCAGAGAGACCGGGGGCCCATGGGACACTGAAGCTTTCTTT. Residues: CASRETGGPWDTEAFF.